The clone carrying this T cell receptor (beta chain) was detected a few times. The target antigen is unknown. The CDR3 has 15 amino acids. The trim removed 5 bases at V and 10 bases at J, leaving 10 bases unmatched. TCRdb re-called the RT-PCR reads with MiXCR, one entry per CDR3 protein. The data contain a few hundred thousand distinct CDR3 sequences, approximately 11% of them singletons. The record originates from a study of response to subunit inactivated influenza vaccine. Study-wide results and limits: Researchers suggested that each seasonal influenza vaccination recruits few new T cells.

The TCR was taken from a man aged 50 to 60 who received an inactivated influenza vaccine. Sequences were derived from PBMCs from blood, sampled 40 to 50 days after vaccination. The chain recombines TRBV12-3 or TRBV12-4 with TRBJ2-1; 11 nucleotides agree with TRBD2. This chain's CDR3 is CASSLGLAGTSEQFF. The CDR3 DNA sequence: TGTGCCAGCAGTCTCGGACTAGCGGGTACGAGCGAGCAGTTCTTC.